The text below deals with one T cell receptor beta chain. Its antigen is not identified. This record comes from a study of neoadjuvant nivolumab and ipilimumab in lung cancer. Background on the study: Patients got nivolumab 3 mg/kg on days 1, 15 and 29; combination added ipilimumab 1 mg/kg day 1.

Regarding the study as a whole: A small number of samples were TCR sequenced. TCR richness and clonality were higher in tumors than adjacent uninvolved lung.

The CDR3 has 16 amino acids. The junction had 7 bases not matched to a gene; V was cut back by 0 bases and J by 6 bases. CDR1 SEHNR and CDR2 FQNEAQ come from the germline V gene (reference sequence). Some clones are missing from TCRdb's copy, which holds only in-frame ones; the method was immunoSEQ multiplex PCR. The sample lists fewer than 30,000 clones, 82% seen once, with about 9.4% in the top ten. The source of this sequence is an adult with non-small cell lung cancer. The material sequenced was tumor tissue, taken after neoadjuvant nivolumab, alone or with ipilimumab, at or shortly before surgery. The genes are TRBV7-9 and TRBJ2-1; 8 nucleotides agree with TRBD2. CDR3 sequence reads: CASSLAGGRSFNEQFF. The CDR3 coding sequence is TGTGCCAGCAGCTTAGCGGGCGGGAGGAGTTTCAATGAGCAGTTCTTC.